This T cell receptor beta chain was identified in a study of OX40 agonist ivuxolimab in advanced cancers. Trimming removed 6 bases at V and 1 base at J, with 15 bases between. The CDR3 is 15 amino acids. Germline loops: CDR1 SEHNR, CDR2 FQNEAQ (reference sequence). The protocol was immunoSEQ multiplex PCR, while the TCRdb copy is restricted to in-frame clones and leaves out a portion. The sample holds 20,000 to 25,000 clones, 90% to 95% seen once. The specimen was CD4+ or CD8+ T cells sorted from blood, collected in a trial of the OX40 agonist ivuxolimab. This receptor was identified in an adult with an advanced solid tumor such as melanoma, head and neck, liver or kidney cancer. This sequence joins TRBV7-9 and TRBJ1-1; D is undetermined. CDR3 protein: CASRGGLHPNTEAFF. The CDR3 region has the DNA TGTGCCAGCAGGGGCGGCTTACACCCGAACACTGAAGCTTTCTTT.